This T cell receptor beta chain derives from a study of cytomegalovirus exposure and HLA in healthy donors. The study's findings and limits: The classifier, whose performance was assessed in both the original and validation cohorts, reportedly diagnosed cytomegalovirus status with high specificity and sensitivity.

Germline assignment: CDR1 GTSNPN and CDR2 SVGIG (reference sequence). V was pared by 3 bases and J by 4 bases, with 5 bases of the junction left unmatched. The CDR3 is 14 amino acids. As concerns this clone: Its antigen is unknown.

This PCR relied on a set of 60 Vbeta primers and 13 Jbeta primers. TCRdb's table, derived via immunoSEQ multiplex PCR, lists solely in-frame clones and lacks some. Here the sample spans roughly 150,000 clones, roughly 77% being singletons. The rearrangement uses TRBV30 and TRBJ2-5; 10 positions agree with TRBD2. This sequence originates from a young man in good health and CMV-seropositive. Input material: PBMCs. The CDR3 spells CAWRAGGPRETQYF. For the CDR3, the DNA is TGTGCCTGGAGAGCGGGAGGGCCGCGAGAGACCCAGTACTTC.